This TCR beta chain was sequenced in a study of early T cells in non-severe SARS-CoV-2 infection. At the level of the study: The study sequenced bulk RNA from unsorted whole blood, with chains unpaired.

Unique molecular identifiers tagged individual cDNA molecules. Each CDR3 protein gets one entry after TCRdb re-called the 5' RACE reads with MiXCR. The table includes approximately 80,000 distinct CDR3 sequences, around 11% detected once. This clonotype showed up many times. Germline V gives CDR1 SGHAT, CDR2 FQNNGV. With 3 bases removed from V and 6 bases from J, the gap between germline ends came to 5 bases. The CDR3 contains 11 residues. The clonotype was recovered from an adult who was a healthcare worker with PCR-confirmed SARS-CoV-2 infection or an uninfected control (not recorded which). This sample comprised whole blood, obtained at baseline. The genes are TRBV11-2 and TRBJ1-1; D call uncertain. In nucleotides, the CDR3 is TGTGCCAGCAGCTTCGGCGCTGAAGCTTTCTTT. Amino acid sequence: CASSFGAEAFF.